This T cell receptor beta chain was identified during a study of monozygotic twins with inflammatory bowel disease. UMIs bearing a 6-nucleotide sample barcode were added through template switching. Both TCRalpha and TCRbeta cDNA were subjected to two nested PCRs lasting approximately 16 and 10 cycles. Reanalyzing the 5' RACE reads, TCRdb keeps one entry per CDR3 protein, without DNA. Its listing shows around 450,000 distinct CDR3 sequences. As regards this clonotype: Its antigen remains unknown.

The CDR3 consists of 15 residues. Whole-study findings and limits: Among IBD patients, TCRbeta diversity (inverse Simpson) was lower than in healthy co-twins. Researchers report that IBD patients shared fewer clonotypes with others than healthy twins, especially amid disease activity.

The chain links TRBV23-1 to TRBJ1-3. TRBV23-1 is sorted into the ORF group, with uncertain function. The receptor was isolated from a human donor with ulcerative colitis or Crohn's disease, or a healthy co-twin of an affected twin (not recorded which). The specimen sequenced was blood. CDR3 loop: CASSHRPDSGNTIYF.